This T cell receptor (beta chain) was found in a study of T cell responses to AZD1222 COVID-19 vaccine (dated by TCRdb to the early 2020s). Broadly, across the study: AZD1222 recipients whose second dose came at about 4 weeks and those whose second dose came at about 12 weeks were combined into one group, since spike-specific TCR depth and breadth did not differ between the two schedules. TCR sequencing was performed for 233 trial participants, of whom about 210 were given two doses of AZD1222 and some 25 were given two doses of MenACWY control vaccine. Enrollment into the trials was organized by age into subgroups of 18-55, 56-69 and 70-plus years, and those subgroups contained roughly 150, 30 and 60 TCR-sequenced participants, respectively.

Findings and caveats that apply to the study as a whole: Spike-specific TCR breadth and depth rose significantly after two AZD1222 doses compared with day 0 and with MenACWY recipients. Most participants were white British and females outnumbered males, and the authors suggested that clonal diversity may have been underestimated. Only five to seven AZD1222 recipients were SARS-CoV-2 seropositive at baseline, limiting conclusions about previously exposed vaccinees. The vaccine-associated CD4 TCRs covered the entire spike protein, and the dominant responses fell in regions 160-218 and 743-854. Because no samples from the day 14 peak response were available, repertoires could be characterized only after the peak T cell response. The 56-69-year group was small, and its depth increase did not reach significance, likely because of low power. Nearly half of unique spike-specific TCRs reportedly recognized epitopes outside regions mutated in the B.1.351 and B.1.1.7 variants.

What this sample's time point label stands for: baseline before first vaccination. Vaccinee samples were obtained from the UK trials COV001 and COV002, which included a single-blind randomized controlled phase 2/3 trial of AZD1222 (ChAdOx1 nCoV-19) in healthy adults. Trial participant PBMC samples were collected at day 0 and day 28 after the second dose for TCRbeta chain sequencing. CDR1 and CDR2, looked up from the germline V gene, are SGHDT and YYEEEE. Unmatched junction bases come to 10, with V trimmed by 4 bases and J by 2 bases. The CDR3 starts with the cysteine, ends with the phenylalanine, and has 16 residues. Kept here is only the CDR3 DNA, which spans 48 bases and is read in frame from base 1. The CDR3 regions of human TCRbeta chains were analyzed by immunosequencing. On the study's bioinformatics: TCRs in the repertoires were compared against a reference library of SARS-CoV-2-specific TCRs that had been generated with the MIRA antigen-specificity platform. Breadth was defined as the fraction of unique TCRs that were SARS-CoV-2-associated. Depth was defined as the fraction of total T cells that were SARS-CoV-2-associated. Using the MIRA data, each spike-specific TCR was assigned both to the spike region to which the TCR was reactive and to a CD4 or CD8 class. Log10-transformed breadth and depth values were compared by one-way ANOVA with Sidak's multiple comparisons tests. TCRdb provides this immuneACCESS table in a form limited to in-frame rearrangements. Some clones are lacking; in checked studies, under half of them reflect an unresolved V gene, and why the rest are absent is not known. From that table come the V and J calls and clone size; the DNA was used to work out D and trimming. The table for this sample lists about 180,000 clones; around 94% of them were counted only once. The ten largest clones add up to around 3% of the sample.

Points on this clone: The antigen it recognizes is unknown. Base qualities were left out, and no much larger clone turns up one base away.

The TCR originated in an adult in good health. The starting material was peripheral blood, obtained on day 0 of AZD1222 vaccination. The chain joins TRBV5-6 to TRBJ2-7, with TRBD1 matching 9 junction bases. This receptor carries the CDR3 CASSPKPDRGTYEQYF. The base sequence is TGTGCCAGCAGCCCGAAACCGGACAGGGGTACCTACGAGCAGTACTTC.